The clone carrying this T cell receptor beta chain has a handful of counts. The CDR3 covers 17 residues. The V gene end was trimmed by 0 bases and the J gene end by 6 bases; junction bases not matched to a gene: 7. From germline, CDR1 is LGHNA and CDR2 YNFKEQ. These data are taken from a study of CD8+CD57+ T cells in acquired aplastic anemia. Genomic DNA constituted the template upon which TCR beta VDJ and CDR3 profiling was performed. TCRdb fed the reads into MiXCR, producing one record per CDR3 protein. Of 150,000 to 200,000 distinct CDR3 sequences detected, roughly 43% appear once; the ten largest clones hold less than 3%. Selection for sequencing was limited to patients who had shown CD8+CD57+ cell expansion by flow cytometry.

Sequenced: sorted CD4+, CD8+, or CD8+CD57+ T cells (not recorded which) from PBMCs. The V gene is TRBV4-2, the J gene TRBJ2-7; 14 bases align to TRBD2. This TCR derives from a human donor with aplastic anemia. CDR3 in amino acids: CASSQDRTSGRFGEQYF. The CDR3 DNA is TGTGCCAGCAGCCAAGATAGGACTAGCGGGAGGTTTGGCGAGCAGTACTTC.